These 14 T cell receptor beta chains share one sample of origin, sequenced in a study of blood T cell repertoires in COVID-19 (dated by TCRdb to about 2020). Libraries were made using the immunoSEQ multiplex PCR assay. Not all clones reach the TCRdb copy of this immuneACCESS table, which keeps in-frame sequences only. Checked studies attribute under half of the gap to unresolved V genes and leave the rest unexplained. The sample has 250,000 to 350,000 clones on record, 86% of them singletons. 10% of the sample goes to the ten largest clones. Source material: PBMCs or T cells enriched from blood (not recorded which). These receptors came from a woman under 30 who had recovered from COVID-19.

This clone has only one observation. The chain carries TRBV11-2 and TRBJ2-7, with TRBD2 as a possible D gene (6 bases). Trimming cost V 0 bases and J 3 bases, with 12 bases left between them. Germline CDR1 is SGHAT and CDR2 is FQNNGV. The CDR3 runs 15 residues. The DNA of the CDR3 is TGTGCCAGCAGCTTAGAGGGACTGAGACGCTACGAGCAGTACTTC. It codes for CASSLEGLRRYEQYF. The whole variable domain, filled in from reference TRBV11-2 and TRBJ2-7, reads EAGVAQSPRYKIIEKRQSVAFWCNPISGHATLYWYQQILGQGPKLLIQFQNNGVVDDSQLPKDRFSAERLKGVDSTLKIQPAKLEDSAVYLCASSLEGLRRYEQYFGPGTRLTVT.

The V call is TRBV4-1, the J call TRBJ2-2, with a possible D match to TRBD2 (5 bases). Germline V gives CDR1 MGHRA, CDR2 YSYEKL. Trimming shortened V by 1 base and J by 4 bases, and 19 bases separated the two germline ends. The CDR3 has 18 amino acids. The CDR3 loop reads CASSQVPPRGSGTGELFF. CDR3 bases: TGCGCCAGCAGCCAAGTACCTCCCCGGGGAAGTGGCACCGGGGAGCTGTTTTTT.

This chain uses TRBV3-1 (or the pseudogene TRBV3-2) with TRBJ1-6; D perhaps matches TRBD1 (5 bases). The germline V and J ends were trimmed by 3 bases and 7 bases, with 13 bases remaining between them. The germline V gene has CDR1 LGHDT and CDR2 YNNKEL (reference sequence). The CDR3 covers 15 residues. The CDR3 nucleotides read TGTGCCAGCAGCCAGGGACTTAGCAGGAATTCACCCCTCCACTTT. Its protein is CASSQGLSRNSPLHF.

The chain employs TRBV5-4 and TRBJ2-7; tentatively, D is TRBD2 (6 bases). V was shortened by 2 bases and J by 3 bases, with 18 bases between the two germline ends. The CDR3 loop spans 16 amino acids. Germline CDR1 reads SGHNT; CDR2 reads YYREEE (reference sequence). The CDR3 nucleotides read TGTGCCAGCAGCTTCGGAGGGGTTTCGGCAATCTACGAGCAGTACTTC. As protein: CASSFGGVSAIYEQYF.

The chain carries TRBV27 and TRBJ1-6, with a weak D call TRBD1 (5 bases). CDR3 length equals 13 residues. Between the trimmed V and J ends, which lost 2 bases and 10 bases, there was a span of 9 bases. The germline V gene has CDR1 MNHEY and CDR2 SMNVEV (reference sequence). CDR3 in DNA: TGTGCCAGCAGTTTAAAGGGGAGGTCACCCCTCCACTTT. Protein: CASSLKGRSPLHF.

The chain carries TRBV11-2 and TRBJ2-2, with 13 bases identical to TRBD2. Germline CDR1 SGHAT, CDR2 FQNNGV. The CDR3 runs to 16 residues. J gave up 2 bases and V 6 bases, and 3 bases lay outside the gene matches. The CDR3 DNA reads as TGTGCCAGCAGAAGACTAGCGGGGGGTAACACCGGGGAGCTGTTTTTT. Protein product: CASRRLAGGNTGELFF.

The CDR3 nucleotides are TGCGCCAGCAGCCAGACAGGGGCGAACACTGAAGCTTTCTTT. Protein product: CASSQTGANTEAFF. The chain uses TRBV4-1 and TRBJ1-1, with 8 bases identical to TRBD1. The germline V gene has CDR1 MGHRA and CDR2 YSYEKL. The length of the CDR3 is 14 residues. J was trimmed by 1 base and V by 3 bases; bases with no gene match: 1.

This clone has only one observation. In the same sample, other DNA sequences code for this CDR3. The gene calls are TRBV4-1 and TRBJ2-7; D gene unclear. The CDR3 is made up of 13 amino acids. Per germline, CDR1 MGHRA and CDR2 YSYEKL. The V end was cut by 1 base, the J end by 1 base, with 5 bases between. CDR3 nucleotide sequence: TGCGCCAGCAGCCAAGGCGATTCCTACGAGCAGTACTTC. Its protein is CASSQGDSYEQYF.

CDR3 amino acids: CAWGRGTDTQYF. The CDR3 DNA sequence: TGTGCCTGGGGCAGGGGCACAGATACGCAGTATTTT. J is TRBJ2-3 and V is TRBV30; possible D gene TRBD1, 5 bases. CDR3 size: 12 residues. Germline-derived CDR1 and CDR2 are GTSNPN and SVGIG (reference sequence). V lost 5 bases and J 1 base, leaving 7 bases between the germline ends.

The V gene is TRBV30, the J gene TRBJ2-2; D call uncertain. V was shortened by 0 bases and J by 6 bases, with 8 bases between the two germline ends. The CDR3 contains 13 residues. Germline V gives CDR1 GTSNPN, CDR2 SVGIG (reference sequence). The CDR3 loop is CAWSVDQAGELFF. CDR3 coding DNA: TGTGCCTGGAGTGTCGATCAGGCCGGGGAGCTGTTTTTT.

The V and J genes are TRBV27 and TRBJ2-3, with a possible D match to TRBD2 (5 bases). The CDR3 totals 15 residues. The V end lost 8 bases, the J end lost 2 bases, and 17 bases lay between the germline ends. Looked up from germline, CDR1 is MNHEY and CDR2 is SMNVEV (reference sequence). The DNA of the CDR3 is TGTGCCAGCTGTTCGTTTTGGGGAGACACAGATACGCAGTATTTT. This sequence encodes CASCSFWGDTDTQYF.

This chain uses TRBV18 with TRBJ1-6; TRBD1 matches at 8 bases. CDR3 size: 14 residues. The germline CDR1 and CDR2 sequences are KGHSH and LQKENI. After removal of 6 bases from V and 10 bases from J, the junction contained 8 bases not matched to a gene. CDR3 loop: CASSIQGEDSPLHF. Here the CDR3 DNA reads TGTGCCAGCTCTATACAGGGGGAAGACTCACCCCTCCACTTT. The full variable domain, with the rest looked up from reference TRBV18 and TRBJ1-6, is NAGVMQNPRHLVRRRGQEARLRCSPMKGHSHVYWYRQLPEEGLKFMVYLQKENIIDESGMPKERFSAEFPKEGPSILRIQQVVRGDSAAYFCASSIQGEDSPLHFGNGTRLTVT.

The V and J genes are TRBV12-5 and TRBJ1-1; 8 bases map to TRBD1. Germline loops: CDR1 LGHNT, CDR2 FRNRAP. Trimming at V came to 2 bases and at J to 3 bases, leaving 5 bases not matched to a gene. This CDR3 spans 15 amino acids. The CDR3 region has the DNA TGTGCTAGTGGTTTGAATCAGGGGGCGTACACTGAAGCTTTCTTT. Protein product: CASGLNQGAYTEAFF.

The chain joins TRBV18 to TRBJ2-7; weak D call: TRBD1 (6 bases). CDR3 length equals 13 residues. CDR1 is KGHSH, CDR2 LQKENI, per germline. V gave up 4 bases and J gave up 6 bases, with 13 bases separating them. CDR3 sequence reads: CASSHGDISEQYF. In DNA form, the CDR3 reads TGTGCCAGCTCACATGGGGACATTAGCGAGCAGTACTTC.